The text below deals with one TCR beta chain. There are a few counts of this clone. No cognate antigen has been identified for it. This receptor came from a mouse, so its gene names and germline sequences are mouse ones too. From the germline J gene comes the end of the CDR3, since the read stops 4 residues before it. The sample belongs to a study of CD8+ T cells in alopecia areata (dated by TCRdb to the late 2010s). In the study overall: Skin from C3H/HeJ donors with spontaneous alopecia (roughly 6-12 months old) was grafted onto female C3H/HeJ recipients that were roughly 7-10 weeks old. Scalp clonality was compared across normal scalp (n=4), patchy alopecia areata scalp (n=8), and alopecia totalis/universalis scalp (n=8). In humans, TCRbeta sequencing was performed on scalp tissue and on sorted CD4+ and CD8+ peripheral blood T cells from healthy controls and from patients with patchy or totalis/universalis alopecia areata. RNA was obtained with the PAXgene miRNA kit for fixed scalp, the miRNeasy kit for PBMCs, and the RNeasy kit for mouse skin. High-throughput TCRbeta sequencing was used to examine T cell clonal expansion in alopecia areata in both the C3H/HeJ mouse model and human patients. immunoSEQ multiplex PCR using 35 Vbeta forward primers and 13 Jbeta reverse primers was used to amplify TCRbeta CDR3 regions.

The library came from the immunoSEQ multiplex PCR assay. RNA was extracted from all samples and reverse transcribed into cDNA, which served as template for TCR sequencing. SuperScript III was used for first-strand cDNA synthesis, primed with a 2:1 mix of oligo-dT and random hexamers. Amplification bias was assessed with a synthetic immune receptor repertoire, and residual bias was removed computationally. Libraries were sequenced on Illumina HiSeq with 60 bp reads covering the CDR3, read from J toward V. In the paper's pipeline: After raw reads were preprocessed to remove errors, the CDR3 was defined following IMGT conventions as running from the conserved cysteine to phenylalanine. Clonality was computed by normalizing Shannon entropy by log2 of the number of productive unique TCRs and subtracting the result from 1. Whether each scalp clone was CD4 or CD8 was inferred by checking scalp TCRbeta sequences against the CD4 and CD8 repertoires from sorted blood. TCRdb took this table from immuneACCESS and kept in-frame rearrangements with V and J called. Such tables lack part of the clones; where checked against another copy, unresolved V genes explain under half of the gap, and the rest is unexplained. The D gene and trimming were derived from the DNA, and the V and J assignments and clone size from that table. For this sample, 90,000 to 130,000 clones are listed, none of them singletons. Roughly 21% of the sample rests with the top ten.

Overall study outcomes, separate from this receptor: Unlike mouse skin, which is dominated by gammadelta T cells, normal human skin has resident alphabeta T cells that are also sequenced, and this complicates analysis of the scalp TCR repertoire. Compared with mice, TCR sequences shared between patients were less clear, possibly partly because of HLA diversity across the patient population. Compared with normal scalp, lesional scalp had higher clonality and more expanded CD8+ clones, particularly in alopecia totalis/universalis, a pattern that suggests antigenic drive.

The CDR3 has 15 amino acids, counting the end cysteine and phenylalanine. Sequencing covers 33 bases of the CDR3, shown here with the frame starting at base 1. Trimmed from V: 4 bases; trimmed from J: 1 base; junction bases lacking a gene match: 6. In the germline V gene, CDR1 corresponds to SGHDT and CDR2 to FRDEAV. This clonotype was sampled from a C3H/HeJ mouse with alopecia areata. The mouse line in question has MHC haplotype H2-k. The chain is assembled from TRBV14 and TRBJ2-5, and 7 bases in between align with TRBD2. The sample taken for sequencing was lesional skin. CDR3 protein: CASSPILGDQDTQYF. The CDR3 DNA, read in part, is TGTGCCAGCAGTCCAATTCTGGGGGACCAAGAC.